This TCR beta chain emerged from a study of cytomegalovirus exposure and HLA in healthy donors. As for the study in general: An earlier analysis identified 100 million to 130 million unique TCR beta sequences in about 200 million T cells.

The PCR made use of 60 Vbeta and 13 Jbeta primers. Here immunoSEQ multiplex PCR was the method, and the copy in TCRdb shows in-frame clones only, minus some. The sample includes about 120,000 clones, roughly 76% of them seen just once. Looked up from germline, CDR1 is SGHRS and CDR2 is YFSETQ. The CDR3 covers 15 residues. Trimming stripped 1 base from V and 0 bases from J, with 8 bases between. Sequencing was carried out using PBMCs. J is TRBJ1-5 and V is TRBV5-1; D is possibly TRBD1 (5 bases). The clonotype comes from a woman aged 35 to 49 in good health and CMV-seropositive. The DNA of the CDR3 is TGCGCCAGCAGCTTGTGGGGGGATAGCAATCAGCCCCAGCATTTT. It encodes CASSLWGDSNQPQHF.